Below are 5 T cell receptor beta chains sequenced from a single sample in a study of neurological immune-mediated disorders. TCRdb independently ran MiXCR on the 5' RACE reads; one entry per CDR3 protein. This table has 84,000 or so distinct CDR3 sequences, around 4.7% appearing once. Time point reported: longitudinal time-point 3. The sequencing input was PBMCs. All receptors come from a woman in her sixties with multiple sclerosis.

This clonotype was detected many times. The chain couples TRBV5-1 to TRBJ1-2, with 7 bases identical to TRBD1. Losses at the gene ends were 3 bases for V and 7 bases for J; bases not matched to a gene: 6. CDR1 and CDR2 (germline): SGHRS, YFSETQ. There are 13 residues in the CDR3. This CDR3 reads CASSSTGRRGYTF. DNA of the CDR3: TGCGCCAGCAGCTCGACAGGGAGGCGTGGCTACACCTTC.

This clonotype was seen repeatedly, ten times or more. The V call is TRBV29-1, the J call TRBJ2-1; D remains ambiguous. The CDR3 length is 8 residues. Trimming cost V 3 bases and J 9 bases, with 0 bases left between them. The germline gives CDR1 SQVTM, CDR2 ANQGSEA. DNA for the CDR3: TGCAGCGTTGATGAGCAGTTCTTC. Protein sequence: CSVDEQFF.

This clonotype occurred many times. This chain links TRBV20-1 with TRBJ1-6, with 10 positions matching TRBD1. From germline, CDR1 is DFQATT and CDR2 SNEGSKA (reference sequence). V lost 6 bases, J lost 8 bases, and 4 bases stayed unmatched. This CDR3 contains 13 residues. CDR3 sequence reads: CSAVGTGDSPLHF. CDR3 bases: TGCAGTGCCGTCGGGACAGGGGATTCACCCCTCCACTTT.

Note on this clonotype: A much larger clone is a single base away; this may be a read error. The rearrangement uses TRBV11-2 and TRBJ2-3, with D tentatively TRBD1 (6 bases). Germline V gene sequence: CDR1 SGHAT, CDR2 FQNNGV. The CDR3 is made up of 16 amino acids. The DNA of the CDR3 is TGTTCCAGCAGCTTGAGACAGGTGGACCGGCAGGATACGCAGTATTTT. This sequence encodes CSSSLRQVDRQDTQYF.

There are many counts of this clonotype. CDR3 DNA: TGTGCCAGCAGCCAAGACGCCGTGAACACTGAAGCTTTCTTT. This sequence encodes CASSQDAVNTEAFF. This chain connects TRBV3-1 to TRBJ1-1; D is undetermined. CDR3 size: 14 residues. Germline CDR1 is LGHDT and CDR2 is YNNKEL (reference sequence). The V end lost 0 bases, the J end lost 0 bases, and 5 bases lay between the germline ends.